The T cell receptor beta chain described here comes from a study of a mutant IDH1 vaccine in newly diagnosed glioma. Study summary: The earlier regimen, radiotherapy, temozolomide, or both, was most often both. Held at week 35, visit V12 was the safety follow-up, and visit V13 followed at week 47. General observations from the study: The vaccine induced immune responses, and these occurred in more than 80% of patients.

Concerning this clone itself: Its antigen remains unknown.

Germline trimming cut 1 base from V and 8 bases from J; bases unmatched to any gene: 5. Germline V lookup: CDR1 SGHTA, CDR2 FQGNSA. This CDR3 comprises 14 residues. Generated by immunoSEQ multiplex PCR, the TCRdb table keeps only in-frame clones and is missing some. The table records just over 65,000 clones, approximately 84% of them present only once. Time point here: week 35, safety follow-up. In every dose of vaccine, 300 ug of mutant IDH1 20-mer peptide was given alongside topical imiquimod. The donors had new WHO grade 3 or 4 astrocytomas; these were IDH1-mutant and ATRX-lost. This rearrangement joins TRBV7-2 to TRBJ1-2, with 9 bases aligning to TRBD1. The sample in question was PBMCs, obtained from a glioma patient whose treatment included an IDH1 peptide vaccine. This clonotype originated in a man aged 18 to 29 with glioma. The CDR3 DNA sequence: TGTGCCAGCAGCTTAGGGGGGGACAGGGTCGGCTACACCTTC. It yields the protein CASSLGGDRVGYTF.